This section outlines one TCR beta chain sequence together with its context. The data stem from a study of cytomegalovirus exposure and HLA in healthy donors. Study context: Prior work identified 117 million unique TCR beta sequences in roughly 190 million T cells.

The germline V gene has CDR1 MNHNS and CDR2 SASEGT. Trimming pared 6 bases from V and 1 base from J, leaving 13 bases between. The CDR3 contains 14 residues. Primers: 60 Vbeta forward and 13 Jbeta reverse. TCRdb keeps only in-frame clones here, not all; method: immunoSEQ multiplex PCR. Of 150,000 to 200,000 clones in the sample, approximately 75% were seen once. This receptor was taken from a man in his fifties in good health and CMV-seropositive. The chain combines TRBV6-1 with TRBJ2-7; D ambiguous. The sequenced sample was PBMCs. The CDR3 loop is CASSPLLTSYEQYF. The DNA of the CDR3 is TGTGCCAGCAGCCCTCTTCTGACATCCTACGAGCAGTACTTC.